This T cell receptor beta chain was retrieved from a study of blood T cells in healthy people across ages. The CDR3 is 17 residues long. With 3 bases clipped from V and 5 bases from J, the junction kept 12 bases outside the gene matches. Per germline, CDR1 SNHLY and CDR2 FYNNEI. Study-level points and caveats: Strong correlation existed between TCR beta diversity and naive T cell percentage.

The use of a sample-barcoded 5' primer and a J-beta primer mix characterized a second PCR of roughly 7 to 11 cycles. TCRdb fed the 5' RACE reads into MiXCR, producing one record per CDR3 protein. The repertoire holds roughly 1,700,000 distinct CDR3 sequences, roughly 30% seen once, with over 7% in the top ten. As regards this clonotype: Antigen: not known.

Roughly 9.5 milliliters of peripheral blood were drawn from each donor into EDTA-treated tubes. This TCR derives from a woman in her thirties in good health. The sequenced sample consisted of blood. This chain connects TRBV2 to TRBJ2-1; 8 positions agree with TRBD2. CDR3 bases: TGTGCCAGCAGTGAGCCCCGAGGACTAGCTAACCACAATGAGCAGTTCTTC. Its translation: CASSEPRGLANHNEQFF.